This entry lists 7 T cell receptor beta chains sequenced from one sample in a study of immune cell composition in non-small cell lung cancer. Clones were read by immunoSEQ multiplex PCR, and TCRdb kept only the in-frame ones, dropping some. This table has about 9,000 clones, under 80% appearing once. Sequences were obtained from lung tumor tissue. Receptors originate from a human donor with non-small cell lung cancer.

In its sample, this clone was seen a few times. This chain links TRBV30 with TRBJ1-1; D unresolved. Trimming stripped 0 bases from V and 6 bases from J, with 5 bases between. The germline CDR1 and CDR2 sequences are GTSNPN and SVGIG (reference sequence). CDR3 size: 11 residues. CDR3: CAWSVRSEAFF. The CDR3 nucleotides read TGTGCCTGGAGTGTCCGATCTGAAGCTTTCTTT.

The chain uses TRBV7-9 and TRBJ1-1, with D perhaps matching TRBD1 (5 bases). The ends were cut back, 5 bases at V and 3 bases at J, with 13 bases in the middle. Germline V gives CDR1 SEHNR, CDR2 FQNEAQ (reference sequence). The CDR3 contains 14 residues. The CDR3 DNA reads as TGTGCCAGCAGCCTCAGGGACGGGGACACTGAAGCTTTCTTT. It translates to CASSLRDGDTEAFF.

The chain carries TRBV27 and TRBJ2-7; TRBD2 agrees at 12 bases. Trimming at V came to 2 bases and at J to 2 bases, leaving 4 bases not matched to a gene. There are 16 residues in the CDR3. The germline CDR1 and CDR2 sequences are MNHEY and SMNVEV (reference sequence). The CDR3 protein is CASSLRTSGIPYEQYF. CDR3 nucleotide sequence: TGTGCCAGCAGTTTAAGGACTAGCGGGATCCCCTACGAGCAGTACTTC.

The chain carries TRBV15 and TRBJ2-1; no definite D call. V shed 3 bases and J shed 5 bases, with 8 bases lying between them. This CDR3 contains 13 residues. CDR1 and CDR2 (germline): LNHNV, YYDKDF (reference sequence). The CDR3 DNA sequence: TGTGCCACCAGCAGCATTGACCACAATGAGCAGTTCTTC. This codes for CATSSIDHNEQFF.

The rearrangement links TRBV27 to TRBJ1-6; TRBD1 aligns across 11 bases. The J segment lost 9 bases and the V segment lost 0 bases, leaving 10 bases of the junction unmatched. Germline-derived CDR1 and CDR2 are MNHEY and SMNVEV (reference sequence). The CDR3 consists of 18 residues. CDR3 bases: TGTGCCAGCAGTTTATCGATCATACGGACAGGGGGCGGTTCACCCCTCCACTTT. It yields the protein CASSLSIIRTGGGSPLHF.

The chain joins TRBV7-2 to TRBJ2-7, with D possibly being TRBD1 or TRBD2 (6 bases each). The CDR3 consists of 13 residues. The germline V gene encodes CDR1 SGHTA and CDR2 FQGNSA. V lost 5 bases, J lost 6 bases, and 14 bases lay in between. CDR3 sequence reads: CASSPGAQGEQYF. The CDR3 nucleotides read TGTGCCAGCAGCCCGGGGGCCCAGGGCGAGCAGTACTTC.

The chain combines TRBV4-3 with TRBJ1-1; no clear D gene. The CDR3 is 14 residues long. Trimming removed 0 bases from V and 1 base from J, with 6 bases in between. The germline V gene has CDR1 LGHNA and CDR2 YSLEER. CDR3 coding DNA: TGCGCCAGCAGCCAAGAGAGACAGAACACTGAAGCTTTCTTT. It is translated as CASSQERQNTEAFF.